This TCR beta chain originates from a study of monozygotic twins with inflammatory bowel disease. The study's findings and limits: Discrimination among different T cell subtypes was not achievable. Evidence failed to back one strong IBD-linked signal or clonotype.

To note about this clonotype: Its specificity is not known.

This CDR3 is built from 15 residues. Both the TCRalpha cDNA and the TCRbeta cDNA were taken through two nested PCRs, lasting around 15 and 9 cycles. After re-calling the 5' RACE reads, TCRdb lists one entry per CDR3 protein, DNA absent. This sample lists under 200,000 distinct CDR3 sequences; its ten largest clones have roughly 2.3%. After skipping T cell sorting, the authors isolated total RNA from whole blood. The specimen was blood. The receptor was derived from a human donor with ulcerative colitis or Crohn's disease, or a healthy co-twin of an affected twin (not recorded which). The chain joins TRBV12-3 or TRBV12-4 to TRBJ2-7; TCRdb selects TRBD1, and the lack of DNA leaves this call unchecked. The CDR3 protein is CASSSAQGAINEQYF.